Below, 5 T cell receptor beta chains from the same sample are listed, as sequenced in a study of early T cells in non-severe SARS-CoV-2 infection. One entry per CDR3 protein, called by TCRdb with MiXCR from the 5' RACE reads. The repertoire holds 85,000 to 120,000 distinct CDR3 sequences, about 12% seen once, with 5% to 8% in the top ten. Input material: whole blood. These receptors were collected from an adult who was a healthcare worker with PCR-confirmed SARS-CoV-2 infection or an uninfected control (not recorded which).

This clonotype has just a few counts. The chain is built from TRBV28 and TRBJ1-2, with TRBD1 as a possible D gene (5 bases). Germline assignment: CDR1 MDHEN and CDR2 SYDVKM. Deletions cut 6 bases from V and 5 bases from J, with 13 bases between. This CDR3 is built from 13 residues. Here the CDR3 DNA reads TGTGCCAGCAGCTGGGGGACGGATTATGGCTACACCTTC. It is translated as CASSWGTDYGYTF.

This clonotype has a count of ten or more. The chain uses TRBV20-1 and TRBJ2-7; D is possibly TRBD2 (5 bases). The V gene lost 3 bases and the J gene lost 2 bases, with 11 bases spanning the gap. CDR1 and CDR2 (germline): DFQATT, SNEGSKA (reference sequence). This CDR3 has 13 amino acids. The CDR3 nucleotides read TGCAGTGCTAGCAGGACTGACACCTACGAGCAGTACTTC. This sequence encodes CSASRTDTYEQYF.

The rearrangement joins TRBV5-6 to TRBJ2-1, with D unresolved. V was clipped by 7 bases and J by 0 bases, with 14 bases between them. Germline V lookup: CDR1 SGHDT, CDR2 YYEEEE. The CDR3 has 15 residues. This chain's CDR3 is CASRSASSSYNEQFF. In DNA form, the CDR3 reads TGTGCCAGCCGATCGGCCTCGAGCTCCTACAATGAGCAGTTCTTC.

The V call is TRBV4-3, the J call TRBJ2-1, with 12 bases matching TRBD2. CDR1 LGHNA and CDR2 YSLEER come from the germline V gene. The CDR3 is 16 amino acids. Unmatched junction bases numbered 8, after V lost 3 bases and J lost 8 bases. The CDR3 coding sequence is TGCGCCAGCAGCCAGGAAACTAGCGGGAGGCTCGATGAGCAGTTCTTC. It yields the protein CASSQETSGRLDEQFF.

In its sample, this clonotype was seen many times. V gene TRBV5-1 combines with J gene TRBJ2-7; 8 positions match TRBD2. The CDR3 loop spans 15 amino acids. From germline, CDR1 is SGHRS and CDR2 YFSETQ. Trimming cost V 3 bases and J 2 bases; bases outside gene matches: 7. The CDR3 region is CASSSLAGKPYEQYF. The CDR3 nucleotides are TGCGCCAGCAGCTCGCTAGCGGGTAAACCCTACGAGCAGTACTTC.